Following are 25 T cell receptor beta chains from one sample sequenced in a study of PD-1 blockade in classical Hodgkin lymphoma. The time point here: newly diagnosed, previously untreated cHL patient sample. CD8+ T cells were isolated from thawed PBMCs by magnetic negative selection. The data were produced by immunoSEQ multiplex PCR, yet TCRdb's version contains in-frame clones alone and is incomplete. The sample yields approximately 14,000 clones, around 90% seen once. Material for sequencing was CD8+ T cells from blood. The receptors come from a human donor with classical Hodgkin lymphoma.

The DNA of the CDR3 is TGTGCCAGCAGTCTCCGCCGGGACAGGCCCGAGAACACTGAAGCTTTCTTT. Translated: CASSLRRDRPENTEAFF. The chain employs TRBV2 and TRBJ1-1; TRBD1 aligns across 8 bases. CDR3 length: 17 residues. CDR1 and CDR2 from the germline V gene are SNHLY and FYNNEI. Trimming took 5 bases from V and 1 from J; bases not matched to a gene: 12.

The rearrangement joins TRBV15 to TRBJ2-1, with TRBD2 identical over 7 bases. Germline V gene data show CDR1 as LNHNV and CDR2 as YYDKDF (reference sequence). V dropped 4 bases and J dropped 5; count of bases not matched to a gene: 11. The CDR3 has 16 amino acids. CDR3 sequence: CATSTLGLAVDNEQFF. CDR3 coding DNA: TGTGCCACCAGCACCCTAGGGCTAGCGGTCGACAATGAGCAGTTCTTC.

CDR3 in amino acids: CASSLDGDTNTGELFF. CDR3 DNA sequence: TGCGCCAGCAGCTTGGATGGGGACACGAACACCGGGGAGCTGTTTTTT. This chain joins TRBV5-1 and TRBJ2-2; possibly TRBD1 for D (6 bases). There are 16 residues in the CDR3. Trimming shortened V by 0 bases and J by 0 bases, and 9 bases separated the two germline ends. Germline V gives CDR1 SGHRS, CDR2 YFSETQ.

V is TRBV5-6 and J is TRBJ2-3; D is unresolved. V lost 2 bases and J lost 1, with 2 bases in between. CDR1 and CDR2 (germline): SGHDT, YYEEEE. This CDR3 contains 12 residues. The CDR3 DNA is TGTGCCAGCAGCTTTGGCACAGATACGCAGTATTTT. It specifies CASSFGTDTQYF.

The gene calls are TRBV20-1 and TRBJ2-7; possible D gene TRBD1, 5 bases. The CDR3 consists of 11 residues. Germline V gene lookup returns CDR1 DFQATT and CDR2 SNEGSKA (reference sequence). V lost 5 bases and J lost 6, with 11 bases in between. CDR3: CSAEGVLEQYF. As DNA, the CDR3 is TGCAGTGCTGAAGGGGTTCTCGAGCAGTACTTC.

The chain carries TRBV5-6 and TRBJ2-7; TRBD2 agrees at 12 bases. Losses at the gene ends were 0 bases for V and 5 bases for J; bases not matched to a gene: 3. The CDR3 is 15 amino acids. In germline, CDR1 is SGHDT, CDR2 YYEEEE. For the CDR3, the DNA is TGTGCCAGCAGCTTGGGGACTAGCGGGATTCACGAGCAGTACTTC. It encodes CASSLGTSGIHEQYF.

The V gene is TRBV14, the J gene TRBJ1-2; possible D gene TRBD1, 6 bases. The V gene's germline CDR1 is SGHDN and CDR2 FVKESK. CDR3 length: 14 amino acids. V lost 0 bases and J lost 8, with 13 bases in between. The CDR3 sequence is CASSQDVWGHGYTF. The CDR3 DNA sequence: TGTGCCAGCAGCCAAGATGTTTGGGGGCACGGCTACACCTTC. Drawing the rest from reference TRBV14 and TRBJ1-2, the complete variable domain is EAGVTQFPSHSVIEKGQTVTLRCDPISGHDNLYWYRRVMGKEIKFLLHFVKESKQDESGMPNNRFLAERTGGTYSTLKVQPAELEDSGVYFCASSQDVWGHGYTFGSGTRLTVV.

The chain employs TRBV10-3 and TRBJ2-1; 8 bases fit TRBD1. V lost 4 bases to trimming and J lost 5 bases; unmatched junction nucleotides: 4. Germline V gene data show CDR1 as ENHRY and CDR2 as SYGVKD. CDR3 length: 14 residues. The CDR3 here is CAISVQGANNEQFF. The CDR3 nucleotides are TGTGCCATCAGTGTGCAGGGGGCTAACAATGAGCAGTTCTTC.

The rearrangement joins TRBV27 to TRBJ2-1, with 8 bases lining up with TRBD2. Unmatched junction bases numbered 9, after V lost 10 bases and J lost 4 bases. The CDR3 length is 14 residues. Germline CDR1 reads MNHEY; CDR2 reads SMNVEV (reference sequence). The CDR3: CATTAGAAYNEQFF. In nucleotides, the CDR3 is TGTGCCACCACAGCGGGAGCGGCGTACAATGAGCAGTTCTTC.

This clone has a handful of counts. The chain employs TRBV6-1 and TRBJ2-7; TRBD2 aligns across 7 bases. Looked up from germline, CDR1 is MNHNS and CDR2 is SASEGT. The CDR3 contains 15 residues. V trimming: 4 bases; J trimming: 2 bases; junction bases outside the gene matches: 8. In nucleotides, the CDR3 is TGTGCCAGCAGTGCCTTCTCTAGCGGACCCTACGAGCAGTACTTC. As protein: CASSAFSSGPYEQYF.

The chain has TRBV9 and TRBJ2-5; 7 bases agree with TRBD1. In germline, CDR1 is SGDLS, CDR2 YYNGEE. This CDR3 region has 14 residues. J gave up 2 bases and V 3 bases, and 4 bases lay outside the gene matches. CDR3 nucleotides: TGTGCCAGCAGCGCACAGGGGATTCAAGAGACCCAGTACTTC. Its protein is CASSAQGIQETQYF.

The CDR3 DNA is TGTGCCAGCAGTTACAGGCTAGCGGGCTCCTACGAGCAGTACTTC. Amino acids: CASSYRLAGSYEQYF. The chain joins TRBV6-6 to TRBJ2-7, with 8 bases identical to TRBD2. This CDR3 contains 15 residues. CDR1 MNHNY and CDR2 SVGAGI come from the germline V gene (reference sequence). J lost 0 bases, V lost 2 bases, and 3 bases had no gene match.

The genes are TRBV27 and TRBJ2-1, with 9 positions matching TRBD2. The CDR3 sequence is 17 residues long. Germline V gene sequence: CDR1 MNHEY, CDR2 SMNVEV (reference sequence). The J segment lost 0 bases and the V segment lost 3 bases, leaving 6 bases of the junction unmatched. The CDR3 reads CASSFYDSGSSYNEQFF. CDR3 nucleotides: TGTGCCAGCAGTTTCTACGATAGCGGGAGCTCCTACAATGAGCAGTTCTTC.

V is TRBV14 and J is TRBJ1-2; D ambiguous. The CDR3 covers 13 residues. V was trimmed by 1 base and J by 2 bases, leaving 5 bases between them. Germline assignment: CDR1 SGHDN and CDR2 FVKESK. CDR3 sequence: CASSQVGNYGYTF. CDR3 nucleotides: TGTGCCAGCAGCCAAGTGGGCAACTATGGCTACACCTTC.

This clone was picked up one time. This chain links TRBV5-1 with TRBJ1-2, with TRBD1 identical over 9 bases. V trimming: 0 bases; J trimming: 0 bases; junction bases outside the gene matches: 3. The CDR3 runs 16 residues. CDR1 and CDR2 from the germline V gene are SGHRS and YFSETQ. The CDR3 protein is CASSLEGTGSNYGYTF. In DNA form, the CDR3 reads TGCGCCAGCAGCTTGGAAGGGACAGGGTCTAACTATGGCTACACCTTC.

V gene TRBV5-1 combines with J gene TRBJ2-1; 12 bases agree with TRBD2. V gave up 3 bases and J gave up 8 bases; unmatched junction bases: 9. The CDR3 is 16 amino acids. Germline values: CDR1 SGHRS, CDR2 YFSETQ. CDR3 protein: CASSSPSGRAMDEQFF. DNA for the CDR3: TGCGCCAGCAGCTCCCCTAGCGGGAGGGCTATGGATGAGCAGTTCTTC.

The chain employs TRBV11-3 and TRBJ2-1; no firm D call. Per the germline V gene, CDR1 is SGHNT and CDR2 is YENEEA. This CDR3 contains 14 residues. The ends were cut back, 1 base at V and 4 bases at J, with 8 bases in the middle. The CDR3: CASSLGGRYNEQFF. The CDR3 bases are TGTGCCAGCAGCTTAGGGGGTCGGTACAATGAGCAGTTCTTC.

The DNA for the CDR3 is TGCGCCAGCAGCCTTCTCGGGACAGCCAATGAGCAGTTCTTC. As protein: CASSLLGTANEQFF. The genes are TRBV4-1 and TRBJ2-1; 7 bases align to TRBD1. The CDR3 runs 14 residues. Trimming removed 4 bases from V and 6 bases from J; junction bases left unmatched: 6. The V gene's germline CDR1 is MGHRA and CDR2 YSYEKL.

This clone has only a few counts. The rearrangement links TRBV5-6 to TRBJ1-5; D unclear. Germline loops: CDR1 SGHDT, CDR2 YYEEEE. The CDR3 is made up of 13 amino acids. V was trimmed by 0 bases and J by 7 bases, leaving 8 bases between them. The CDR3 coding sequence is TGTGCCAGCAGCTTGGGGGGAGGCCAGCCCCAGCATTTT. Protein sequence: CASSLGGGQPQHF. The whole variable domain, filled in from reference TRBV5-6 and TRBJ1-5, reads DAGVTQSPTHLIKTRGQQVTLRCSPKSGHDTVSWYQQALGQGPQFIFQYYEEEERQRGNFPDRFSGHQFPNYSSELNVNALLLGDSALYLCASSLGGGQPQHFGDGTRLSIL.

This chain links TRBV5-6 with TRBJ1-3; D unclear. The CDR3 runs 13 residues. Germline-derived CDR1 and CDR2 are SGHDT and YYEEEE. The ends were cut back, 4 bases at V and 2 bases at J, with 7 bases in the middle. The CDR3 region has the DNA TGTGCCAGCAGCCCTGAGCCTGGAAACACCATATATTTT. It specifies CASSPEPGNTIYF.

The chain employs TRBV28 and TRBJ2-7, with a tentative D call TRBD2 (6 bases). Germline CDR1 and CDR2: MDHEN and SYDVKM. V lost 2 bases and J lost 0, with 14 bases in between. CDR3 length: 16 residues. Written as DNA, the CDR3 is TGTGCCAGCAGTTTAGACCCGGGACTGATCTCCTACGAGCAGTACTTC. It yields the protein CASSLDPGLISYEQYF.

The chain couples TRBV6-5 to TRBJ2-7; D call uncertain. CDR3 length: 12 residues. The V end lost 2 bases, the J end lost 4 bases, and 6 bases lay between the germline ends. Germline CDR1 and CDR2: MNHEY and SVGAGI. The CDR3 loop is CASSYGVYEQYF. CDR3 nucleotide sequence: TGTGCCAGCAGTTACGGGGTTTACGAGCAGTACTTC.

The chain couples TRBV7-9 to TRBJ1-5; 7 nucleotides agree with TRBD1. Looked up from germline, CDR1 is SEHNR and CDR2 is FQNEAQ (reference sequence). The J segment lost 1 base and the V segment lost 5 bases, leaving 5 bases of the junction unmatched. The CDR3 runs 15 residues. Here the CDR3 DNA reads TGTGCCAGCAGCCTTACAGGGGAGAGCAATCAGCCCCAGCATTTT. Residues: CASSLTGESNQPQHF.

The chain joins TRBV7-9 to TRBJ1-2; 9 positions agree with TRBD1. The CDR3 sequence is 16 residues long. V gave up 2 bases and J gave up 5 bases; unmatched junction bases: 9. Per the germline V gene, CDR1 is SEHNR and CDR2 is FQNEAQ (reference sequence). Written as DNA, the CDR3 is TGTGCCAGCAGCTTAAGTACAGGGGGCGCGAGGTATGGCTACACCTTC. This sequence encodes CASSLSTGGARYGYTF.

The chain joins TRBV7-6 to TRBJ2-5, with TRBD2 matching 9 bases. Germline-derived CDR1 and CDR2 are SGHVS and FNYEAQ. The ends lost 4 bases at V and 5 bases at J; junction bases unmatched: 11. The CDR3 extends over 16 amino acids. CDR3 in amino acids: CASSSLGSGSLETQYF. Here the CDR3 DNA reads TGTGCCAGCAGCTCCCTGGGTAGCGGGAGTTTGGAGACCCAGTACTTC.